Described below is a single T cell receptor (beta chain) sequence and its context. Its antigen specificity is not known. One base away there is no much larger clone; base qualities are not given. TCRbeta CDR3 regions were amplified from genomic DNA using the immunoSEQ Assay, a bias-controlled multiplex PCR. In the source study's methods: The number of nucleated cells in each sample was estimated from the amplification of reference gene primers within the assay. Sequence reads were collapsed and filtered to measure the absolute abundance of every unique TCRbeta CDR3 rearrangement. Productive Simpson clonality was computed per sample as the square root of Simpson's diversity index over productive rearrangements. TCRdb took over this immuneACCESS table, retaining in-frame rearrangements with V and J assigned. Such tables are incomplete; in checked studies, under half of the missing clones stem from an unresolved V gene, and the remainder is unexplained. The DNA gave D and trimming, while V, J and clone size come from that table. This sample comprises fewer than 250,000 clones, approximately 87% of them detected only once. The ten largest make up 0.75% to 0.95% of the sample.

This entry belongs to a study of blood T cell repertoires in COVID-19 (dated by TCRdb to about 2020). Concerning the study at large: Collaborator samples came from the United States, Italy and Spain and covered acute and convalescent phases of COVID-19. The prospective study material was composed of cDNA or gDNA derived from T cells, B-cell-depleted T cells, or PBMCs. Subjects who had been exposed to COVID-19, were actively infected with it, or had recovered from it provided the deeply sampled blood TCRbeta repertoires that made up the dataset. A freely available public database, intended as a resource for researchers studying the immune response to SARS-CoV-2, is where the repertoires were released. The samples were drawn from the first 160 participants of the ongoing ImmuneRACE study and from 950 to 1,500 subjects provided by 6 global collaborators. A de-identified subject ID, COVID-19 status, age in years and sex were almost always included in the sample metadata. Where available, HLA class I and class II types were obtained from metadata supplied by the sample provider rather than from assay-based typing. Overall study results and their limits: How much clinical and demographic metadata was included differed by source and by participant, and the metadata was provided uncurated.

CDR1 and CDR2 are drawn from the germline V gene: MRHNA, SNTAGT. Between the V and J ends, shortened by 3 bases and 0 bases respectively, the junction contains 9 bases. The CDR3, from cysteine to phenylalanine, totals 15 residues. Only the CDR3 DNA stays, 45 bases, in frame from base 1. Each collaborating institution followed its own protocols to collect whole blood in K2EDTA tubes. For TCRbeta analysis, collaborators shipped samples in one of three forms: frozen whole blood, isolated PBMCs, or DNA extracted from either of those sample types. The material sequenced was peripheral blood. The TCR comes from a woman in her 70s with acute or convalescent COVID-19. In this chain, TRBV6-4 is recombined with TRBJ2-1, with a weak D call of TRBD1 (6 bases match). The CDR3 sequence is CASSETGSSYNEQFF. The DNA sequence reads TGTGCCAGCAGTGAAACAGGGAGCTCCTACAATGAGCAGTTCTTC.